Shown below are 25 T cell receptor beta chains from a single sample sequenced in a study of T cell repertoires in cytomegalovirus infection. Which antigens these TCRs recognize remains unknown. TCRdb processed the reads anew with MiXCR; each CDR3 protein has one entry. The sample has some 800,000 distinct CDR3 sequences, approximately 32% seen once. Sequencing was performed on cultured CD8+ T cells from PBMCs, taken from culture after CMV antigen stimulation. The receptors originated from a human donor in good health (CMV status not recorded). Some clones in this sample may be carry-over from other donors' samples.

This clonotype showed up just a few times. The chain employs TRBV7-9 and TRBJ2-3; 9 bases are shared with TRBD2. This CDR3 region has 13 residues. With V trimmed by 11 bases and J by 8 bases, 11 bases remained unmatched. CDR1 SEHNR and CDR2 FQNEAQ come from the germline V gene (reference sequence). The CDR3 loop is CAGRGGGASTQYF. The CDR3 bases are TGTGCCGGACGGGGCGGGGGGGCCTCTACGCAGTATTTT.

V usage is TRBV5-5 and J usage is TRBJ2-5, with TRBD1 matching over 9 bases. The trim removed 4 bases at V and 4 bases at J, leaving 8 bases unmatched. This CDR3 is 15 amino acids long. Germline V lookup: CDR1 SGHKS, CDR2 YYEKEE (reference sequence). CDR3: CASSEGQGAGETQYF. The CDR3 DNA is TGTGCCAGCAGCGAGGGACAGGGAGCAGGAGAGACCCAGTACTTC.

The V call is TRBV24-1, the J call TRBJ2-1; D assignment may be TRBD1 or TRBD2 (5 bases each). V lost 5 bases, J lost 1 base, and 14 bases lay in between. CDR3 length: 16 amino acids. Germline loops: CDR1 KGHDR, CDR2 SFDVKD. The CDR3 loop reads CATSGPRGRSYNEQFF. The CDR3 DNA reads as TGTGCCACCAGTGGCCCTCGGGGACGTTCCTACAATGAGCAGTTCTTC.

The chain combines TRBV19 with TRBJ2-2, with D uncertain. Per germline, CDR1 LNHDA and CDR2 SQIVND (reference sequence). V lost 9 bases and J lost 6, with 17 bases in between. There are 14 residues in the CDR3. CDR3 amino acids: CASLPRPAPGELFF. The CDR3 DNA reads TGTGCCAGCCTACCTCGTCCAGCCCCCGGGGAGCTGTTTTTT.

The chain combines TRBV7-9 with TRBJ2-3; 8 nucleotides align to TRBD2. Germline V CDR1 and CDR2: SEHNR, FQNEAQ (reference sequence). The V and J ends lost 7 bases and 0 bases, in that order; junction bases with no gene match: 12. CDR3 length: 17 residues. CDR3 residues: CASNPRVAGSSTDTQYF. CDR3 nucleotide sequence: TGTGCCAGCAACCCGCGGGTAGCGGGGTCTAGCACAGATACGCAGTATTTT.

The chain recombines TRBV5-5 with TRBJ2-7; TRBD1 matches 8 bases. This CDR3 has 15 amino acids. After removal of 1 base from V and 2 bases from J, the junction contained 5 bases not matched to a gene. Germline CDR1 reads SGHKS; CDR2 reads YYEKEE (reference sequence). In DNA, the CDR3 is TGTGCCAGCAGCTTGTACAGGGGGGAACCCTACGAGCAGTACGTC. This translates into CASSLYRGEPYEQYV.

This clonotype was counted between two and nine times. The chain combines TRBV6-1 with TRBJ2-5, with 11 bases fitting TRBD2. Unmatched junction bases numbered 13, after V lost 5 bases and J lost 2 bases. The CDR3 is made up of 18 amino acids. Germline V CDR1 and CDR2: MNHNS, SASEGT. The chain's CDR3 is CASSYLTTSGVIQETQYF. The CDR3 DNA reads TGTGCCAGCAGTTACCTCACGACTAGCGGGGTCATTCAAGAGACCCAGTACTTC.

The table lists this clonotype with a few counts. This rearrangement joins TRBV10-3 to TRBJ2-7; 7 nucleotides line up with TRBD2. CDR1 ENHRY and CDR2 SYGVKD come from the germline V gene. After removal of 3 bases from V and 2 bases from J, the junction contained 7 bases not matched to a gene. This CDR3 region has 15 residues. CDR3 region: CAISDRDYLAYEQYF. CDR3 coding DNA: TGTGCCATCAGTGACCGGGACTACCTTGCCTACGAGCAGTACTTC.

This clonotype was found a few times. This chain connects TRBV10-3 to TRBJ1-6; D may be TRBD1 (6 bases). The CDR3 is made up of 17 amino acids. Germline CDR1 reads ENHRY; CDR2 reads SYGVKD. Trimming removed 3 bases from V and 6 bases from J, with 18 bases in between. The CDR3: CAISDLGHTGGNSPLHF. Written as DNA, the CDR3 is TGTGCCATCAGTGACCTGGGACACACAGGAGGTAATTCACCCCTCCACTTT.

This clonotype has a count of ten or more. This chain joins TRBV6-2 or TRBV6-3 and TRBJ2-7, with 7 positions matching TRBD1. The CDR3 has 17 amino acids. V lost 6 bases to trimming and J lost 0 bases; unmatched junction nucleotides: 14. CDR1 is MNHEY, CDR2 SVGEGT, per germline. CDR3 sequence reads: CASRPWVGGYSSYEQYF. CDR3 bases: TGTGCCAGCAGACCCTGGGTAGGGGGCTACAGCTCCTACGAGCAGTACTTC.

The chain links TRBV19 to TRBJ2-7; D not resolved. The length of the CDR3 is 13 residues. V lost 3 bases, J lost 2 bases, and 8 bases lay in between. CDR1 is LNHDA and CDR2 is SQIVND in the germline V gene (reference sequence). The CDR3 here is CASSMSLAYEQYF. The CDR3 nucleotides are TGTGCCAGTAGTATGAGCCTTGCCTACGAGCAGTACTTC.

CDR3 residues: CASSYGRLGNNEQFF. The DNA for the CDR3 is TGTGCCAGCAGCTACGGCCGACTAGGCAACAATGAGCAGTTCTTC. The chain has TRBV7-9 and TRBJ2-1; D is possibly TRBD2 (6 bases). V was pared by 4 bases and J by 5 bases, with 15 bases between. Germline CDR1 SEHNR, CDR2 FQNEAQ (reference sequence). The CDR3 has 15 residues.

The CDR3 spells CSARLNNEQFF. CDR3 sequence (DNA): TGCAGCGCCCGCCTGAACAATGAGCAGTTCTTC. The chain recombines TRBV29-1 with TRBJ2-1; D call uncertain. CDR3 length equals 11 residues. In germline, CDR1 is SQVTM, CDR2 ANQGSEA. V was shortened by 7 bases and J by 5 bases, with 9 bases between the two germline ends.

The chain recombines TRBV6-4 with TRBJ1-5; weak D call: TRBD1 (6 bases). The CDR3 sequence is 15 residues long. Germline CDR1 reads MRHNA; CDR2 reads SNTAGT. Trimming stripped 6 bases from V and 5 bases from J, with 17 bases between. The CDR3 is CASSPSGARDQPQHF. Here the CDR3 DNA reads TGTGCCAGCAGCCCCTCGGGGGCGCGGGATCAGCCCCAGCATTTT.

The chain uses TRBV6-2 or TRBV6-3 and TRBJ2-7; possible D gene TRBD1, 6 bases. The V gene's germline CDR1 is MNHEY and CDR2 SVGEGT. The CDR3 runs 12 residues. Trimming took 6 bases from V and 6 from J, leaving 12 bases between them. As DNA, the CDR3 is TGTGCCAGCAGCCACAGGGCTCTCGAGCAGTACGTC. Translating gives CASSHRALEQYV.

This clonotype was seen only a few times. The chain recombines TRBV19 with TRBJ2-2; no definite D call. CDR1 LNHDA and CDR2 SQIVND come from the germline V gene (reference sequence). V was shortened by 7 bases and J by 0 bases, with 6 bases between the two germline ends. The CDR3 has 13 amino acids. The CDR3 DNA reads TGTGCCAGTACCATATCGAACACCGGGGAGCTGTTTTTT. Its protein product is CASTISNTGELFF.

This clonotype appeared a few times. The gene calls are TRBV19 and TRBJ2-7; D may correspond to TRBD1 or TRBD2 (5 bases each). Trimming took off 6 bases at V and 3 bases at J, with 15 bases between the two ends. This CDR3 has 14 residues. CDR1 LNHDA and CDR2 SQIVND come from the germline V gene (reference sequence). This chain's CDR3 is CASSPGPSGYEQYF. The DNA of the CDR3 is TGTGCCAGTAGCCCGGGGCCTAGTGGCTACGAGCAGTACTTC.

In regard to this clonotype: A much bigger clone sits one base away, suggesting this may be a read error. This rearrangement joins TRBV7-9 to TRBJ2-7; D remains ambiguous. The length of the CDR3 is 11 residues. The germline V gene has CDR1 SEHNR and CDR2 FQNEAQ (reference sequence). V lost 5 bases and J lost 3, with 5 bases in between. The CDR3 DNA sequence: TGTGCCAGCAGCCTAAACTACGAGCAGTACGTC. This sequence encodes CASSLNYEQYV.

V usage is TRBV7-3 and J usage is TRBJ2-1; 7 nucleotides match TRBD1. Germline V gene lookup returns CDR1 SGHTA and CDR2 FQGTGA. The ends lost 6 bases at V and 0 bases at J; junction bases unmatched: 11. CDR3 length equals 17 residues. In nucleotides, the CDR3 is TGTGCCAGCAGACGGACAGGTGGGATTAGCTCCTACAATGAGCAGTTCTTC. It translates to CASRRTGGISSYNEQFF.

This CDR3 is CASSPTGGGDYEQYF. CDR3 nucleotide sequence: TGTGCCAGCAGCCCAACAGGGGGCGGAGACTACGAGCAGTACTTC. The rearrangement uses TRBV7-4 and TRBJ2-7, with 9 nucleotides matching TRBD1. The CDR3 is 15 amino acids. Germline V gene data show CDR1 as SGHVT and CDR2 as SQSDAQ. V shed 5 bases and J 3 bases; nucleotides not matched to a gene: 8.

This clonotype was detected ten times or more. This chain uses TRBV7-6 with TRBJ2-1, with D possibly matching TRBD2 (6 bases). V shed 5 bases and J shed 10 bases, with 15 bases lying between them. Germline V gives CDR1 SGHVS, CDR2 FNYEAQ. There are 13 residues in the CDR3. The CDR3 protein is CASSPSGEWEQFF. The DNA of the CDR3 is TGTGCCAGCAGCCCCTCGGGGGAATGGGAGCAGTTCTTC.

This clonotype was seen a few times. CDR3 coding DNA: TGTGCCAGCAGCTTTAACCCCCACGGAAACTATGGCTACACCTTC. Its translation is CASSFNPHGNYGYTF. The rearrangement links TRBV7-8 to TRBJ1-2; no clear D gene. Germline lookup yields CDR1 SGHVS and CDR2 FQNEAQ. V lost 3 bases and J lost 2, with 13 bases in between. CDR3 size: 15 residues.

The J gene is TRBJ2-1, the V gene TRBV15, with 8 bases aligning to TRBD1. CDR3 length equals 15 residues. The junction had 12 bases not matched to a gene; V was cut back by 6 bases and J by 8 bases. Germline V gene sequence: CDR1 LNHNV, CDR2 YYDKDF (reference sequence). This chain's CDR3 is CATSSVAGGSYEQFF. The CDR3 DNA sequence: TGTGCCACCAGTTCTGTGGCAGGGGGCTCGTATGAGCAGTTCTTC.

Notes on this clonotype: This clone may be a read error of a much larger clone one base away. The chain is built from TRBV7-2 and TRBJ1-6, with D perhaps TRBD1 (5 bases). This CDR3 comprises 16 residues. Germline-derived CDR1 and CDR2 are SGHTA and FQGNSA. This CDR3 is CVSSPGFGGARSPLHF. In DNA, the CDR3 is TGTGTCAGCAGCCCAGGGTTCGGAGGGGCTAGGTCACCCCTCCACTTT.

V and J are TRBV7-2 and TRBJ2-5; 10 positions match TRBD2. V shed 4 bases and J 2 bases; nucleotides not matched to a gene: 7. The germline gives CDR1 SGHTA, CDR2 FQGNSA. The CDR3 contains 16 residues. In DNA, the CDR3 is TGTGCCAGCAGCTCGGTGGCTAGCGGGGGACAAGAGACCCAGTACTTC. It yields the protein CASSSVASGGQETQYF. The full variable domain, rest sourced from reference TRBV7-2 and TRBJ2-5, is GAGVSQSPSNKVTEKGKDVELRCDPISGHTALYWYRQSLGQGLEFLIYFQGNSAPDKSGLPSDRFSAERTGGSVSTLTIQRTQQEDSAVYLCASSSVASGGQETQYFGPGTRLLVL.